This TCR beta chain was sequenced for a study of shared T cell receptors in the human thymus. The method was immunoSEQ multiplex PCR; TCRdb's version includes in-frame clones alone and lacks a portion of them. Among approximately 660,000 clones listed, approximately 88% were seen once. There are 13 residues in the CDR3. CDR1 is SNHLY, CDR2 FYNNEI, per germline. The V end lost 8 bases, the J end lost 2 bases, and 13 bases lay between the germline ends. Separately, the same data were catalogued under a study of human thymus T cells. That paper notes: Donor material was obtained from healthy Finnish infants undergoing corrective surgery for congenital heart defects. Surgeons resected thymus tissue during corrective heart surgery. Seemingly biased V and J gene usage marked thymic and blood repertoires. Related research reported highly overlapping thymic repertoires among unrelated individuals.

This chain connects TRBV2 to TRBJ2-7, with D maybe TRBD1 (6 bases). This clonotype was obtained from a boy under two years old with a congenital heart defect. The sequencing sample was made of thymocytes. Here the CDR3 reads CASQTGSTYEQYF. The CDR3 DNA reads TGTGCCAGCCAAACAGGGTCCACCTACGAGCAGTACTTC.